Detailed here is one T cell receptor beta chain. Its antigen remains unknown. The sample carries other DNA sequences with the same CDR3. A CD45RA+ naive subset and a CD45RA-negative memory subset were split from CD4+ cells. Several immunoSEQ 96-well plates shared each subset's DNA, each plate a replicate. Per sorted-subset replicate PCR, input was around 200 ng DNA, representing tens of thousands of T cell genomes. The table came from immunoSEQ multiplex PCR; TCRdb's copy has only in-frame clones and leaves some out. Of over a million clones detected, around 98% appear once; the ten largest clones hold around 0.47%. The data originate from a study of shared clonotypes between healthy human individuals. Germline V gene sequence: CDR1 SGHRS, CDR2 YFSETQ. V was shortened by 0 bases and J by 1 base, with 5 bases between the two germline ends. There are 13 residues in the CDR3. General study points: Clonotype sharing among the donors was expected to vary with sequencing depth.

The chain carries TRBV5-1 and TRBJ2-7; D not resolved. This clonotype was obtained from a man aged 25-40 years in good health. The sequenced sample was naive CD4+ T cells sorted from blood. Subset meaning: CD45RA+ positively selected. CDR3 nucleotides: TGCGCCAGCAGCTTGGAGAATTCCTACGAGCAGTACTTC. It specifies CASSLENSYEQYF.